Included here is one TCR beta chain sequence, with context. Its antigen is not known. TCRdb reprocessed the reads via MiXCR and lists one record per CDR3 protein. This sample has around 500,000 distinct CDR3 sequences, with 40% to 50% found just once. This record comes from a study of T cell repertoires in cytomegalovirus infection. Study context: It was recently identified HLA-C-restricted and well-studied HLA-B-restricted CMV epitopes that the study used.

This CDR3 spans 21 amino acids. Trimming cost V 6 bases and J 7 bases; bases outside gene matches: 22. Germline CDR1 is MNHGY and CDR2 is SAAAGT. The chain has TRBV6-8 and TRBJ2-1, with TRBD2 matching over 15 bases. The TCR sequence derives from a human donor in good health (CMV status not recorded). Some clones in this sample may be carry-over from other donors' samples. The starting material was cultured PBMCs, obtained from culture after CMV antigen stimulation. For the CDR3, the DNA is TGTGCCAGCAGAGCCGAGACCGGGACTAGCGGGGGGCATTATCCCCTAAATGAGCAGTTCTTC. This translates into CASRAETGTSGGHYPLNEQFF.